One TCR beta chain is described in this entry. Its antigen has not been determined. No clone much larger than this one lies a single base away; base qualities are absent. These data are taken from a study of T cells after yellow fever vaccination (dated by TCRdb to between 2019 and 2020). About the investigation overall: The SMART-Seq v4 Ultra Low Input RNA kit was used to prepare libraries from fractions with low cell numbers. The cohort comprised two healthy male donors, one aged 18 to 30 and one aged 30 to 40 years. Bulk TCR alpha and beta repertoires were sequenced longitudinally to track T-cell clones before and after primary and booster YFV17D yellow fever vaccination. Blood was collected at multiple timepoints before and after primary and secondary immunization, and bulk PBMC replicates and cell subsets were isolated.

The CDR3 contains 15 residues, cysteine and phenylalanine counted. Left in the record is the CDR3 DNA by itself, 45 bases read in frame from the first base. Reading the germline V gene gives CDR1 LGHNT and CDR2 FRNRAP. Trimming accounts for 2 bases at V and 4 bases at J, while the number of junction bases matched to no gene is 3. TCR cDNA was synthesized by 5'RACE template switching, through which a universal primer site and unique molecular identifiers were introduced. cDNA synthesis was primed from both the TCR alpha and TCR beta constant segments. Two PCR steps were used to amplify libraries, with sample barcodes and sequencing adapters being added in the second step. Sequencing of libraries was done on Illumina HiSeq 2500 (2x100 bp) or NovaSeq (2x150 bp). In the original analysis: Reads were demultiplexed and collapsed into UMI consensus sequences with MIGEC, and V(D)J alignment was performed with MiXCR. Using edgeR on replicate PBMC samples, clonotypes were called vaccine-responding if FDR was below 0.01 and the log2 fold change was above 5 up to day 15. Bulk clonotypes were assigned CD4 or CD8 identity according to which sequenced CD4 or CD8 repertoire held them at higher abundance. The public reads were reprocessed in TCRdb via fastp at Q25 and MiXCR, keeping in-frame beta chains. CDR3 protein sequences are deduplicated, and each keeps its most common genes and DNA. The V and J calls and clone size come from TCRdb's table, not from the authors' own analysis. For this sample there are under 600,000 distinct CDR3 sequences; less than 25% appear just once. In total, the top ten clones hold approximately 16% of the sample.

Summary of the overall study and its limitations: Compared with the primary T-cell response, the secondary T-cell response was weaker but faster, peaking on day 5 rather than day 15. The study included only a couple of donors, which limits how far the findings can be generalized. A small share of clonotypes was detected in both CD4 and CD8 compartments, with the overlap likely arising from convergent recombination. After the booster, most of the clones that had expanded following primary vaccination were detected again (roughly 96% of CD4 and 80% to 90% of CD8), which suggests that memory was broadly maintained. FACS-sorted repertoires could contain abundant contaminating clonotypes from the bulk population, so computational filtering was required.

The treatment or condition label, as the study defines it: live attenuated yellow fever vaccine strain. At each blood-draw timepoint, two biological replicates of bulk PBMCs were obtained. A standard Ficoll-Paque protocol was used to isolate PBMCs from peripheral blood. TriZol was used to extract RNA from bulk PBMCs, from CD4 and CD8 fractions, and from dextramer-positive and dextramer-negative fractions. The sequence came from a young man who received the YFV17D yellow fever vaccine. Source: PBMCs, taken approximately 22 days after the first yellow fever vaccination. The sequence is built from TRBV12-5 and TRBJ1-4; 8 bases in between match TRBD1. The sequenced DNA: TGTGCTAGTGGTTTGAGGGGACAGGATAATGAAAAACTGTTTTTT. This gives the protein CASGLRGQDNEKLFF. Joined to the reference TRBV12-5 and TRBJ1-4 proteins, this CDR3 gives the full variable domain: DARVTQTPRHKVTEMGQEVTMRCQPILGHNTVFWYRQTMMQGLELLAYFRNRAPLDDSGMPKDRFSAEMPDATLATLKIQPSEPRDSAVYFCASGLRGQDNEKLFFGSGTQLSVL.